This T cell receptor beta chain appears in the sequencing data of a study of blood T cell repertoires in COVID-19. The overall study: Donors in the United States, Italy and Spain gave samples during acute or convalescent COVID-19. T cells, B-cell-depleted T cells, or PBMCs supplied cDNA or gDNA.

The V gene's germline CDR1 is MNHNY and CDR2 SVGAGI (reference sequence). Trimming removed 4 bases from V and 5 bases from J; junction bases left unmatched: 7. CDR3 length equals 15 residues. Authors' processing steps: Amplified reference gene primers provided the basis for estimating nucleated cell counts. Sequencing used immunoSEQ multiplex PCR; TCRdb keeps in-frame clones, though not all of them. The V and J calls and clone size are taken from that table; D and trimming were inferred from the DNA. Seen here are around 200,000 clones, less than 85% observed once, and the top ten hold around 12%. This TCR was recovered from a woman aged 45-65 years with acute or convalescent COVID-19. Sequencing used peripheral blood. This chain uses TRBV6-6 with TRBJ2-2; 7 bases match TRBD2. Here the CDR3 DNA reads TGTGCCAGCAGTTTACGGGGGGTTGAAACCGGGGAGCTGTTTTTT. It codes for CASSLRGVETGELFF.